This T cell receptor (beta chain) was captured in a study of response to subunit inactivated influenza vaccine. Broader study findings: The authors proposed limited new T cell recruitment per seasonal influenza vaccination.

Remarks on this clonotype: Its specificity is not known.

Each CDR3 protein gets one entry after TCRdb re-called the RT-PCR reads with MiXCR. The sample carries over 400,000 distinct CDR3 sequences, under 15% recorded once. CDR1 and CDR2 from the germline V gene are SGHRS and YFSETQ. The J segment lost 0 bases and the V segment lost 0 bases, leaving 3 bases of the junction unmatched. The CDR3 is 16 residues long. The sequences come from PBMCs from blood, collected 45 days after vaccination. This chain connects TRBV5-1 to TRBJ2-3, with 8 bases fitting TRBD1. This sequence was found in a man in his forties or fifties who received an inactivated influenza vaccine. This chain's CDR3 is CASSLGWTGSTDTQYF. CDR3 coding DNA: TGCGCCAGCAGCTTGGGTTGGACAGGGAGCACAGATACGCAGTATTTT.